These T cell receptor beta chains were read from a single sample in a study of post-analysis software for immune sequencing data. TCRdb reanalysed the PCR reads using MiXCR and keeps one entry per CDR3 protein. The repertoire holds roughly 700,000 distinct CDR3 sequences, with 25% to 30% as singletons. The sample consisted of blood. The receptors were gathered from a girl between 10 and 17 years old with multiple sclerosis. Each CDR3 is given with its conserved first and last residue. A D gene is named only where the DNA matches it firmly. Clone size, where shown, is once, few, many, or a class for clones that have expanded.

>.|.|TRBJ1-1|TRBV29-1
TGCAGCGTTAATAAGGGGTACACTGAAGCTTTCTTT
CSVNKGYTEAFF
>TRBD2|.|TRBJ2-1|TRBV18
TGTGCCAGCTCACCACTAGCCAGCGGGGCGTACAATGAGCAGTTCTTC
CASSPLASGAYNEQFF
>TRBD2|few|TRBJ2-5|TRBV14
TGTGCCAGCAGCCAAGATCACGCGGGAGGGTATGAGACCCAGTACTTC
CASSQDHAGGYETQYF
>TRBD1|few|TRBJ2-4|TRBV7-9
TGTGCCAGCAGCTCGCGGACAGGGGTGACCAAAAACATTCAGTACTTC
CASSSRTGVTKNIQYF
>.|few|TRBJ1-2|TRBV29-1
TGCAGCTCTGAAGCCGCAGGCTACACCTTC
CSSEAAGYTF
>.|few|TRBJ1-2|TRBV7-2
TGTGCCAGCAGCCGCAACCTGGACCCGGTCAACTATGGCTACACCTTC
CASSRNLDPVNYGYTF
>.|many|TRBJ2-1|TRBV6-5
TGTGCCAGCAGTTACTACGGACGGGATTACAATGAGCAGTTCTTC
CASSYYGRDYNEQFF
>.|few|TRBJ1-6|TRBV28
TGTGCCAGCAGTTTTTCAACACCCTCACCCCTCCACTTT
CASSFSTPSPLHF
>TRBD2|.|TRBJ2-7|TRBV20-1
TGCAGTCTACCCGGGACTAACTCTTACGAGCAGTACTTC
CSLPGTNSYEQYF
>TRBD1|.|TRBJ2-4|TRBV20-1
TGCAGTGCACAAAACCCGGGACAGGGGCGTATCCTAGCCAAAAACATTCAGTACTTC
CSAQNPGQGRILAKNIQYF
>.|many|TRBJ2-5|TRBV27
TGTGCCAGCAGTTTATATTCAGGGTTAGGAGAGACCCAGTACTTC
CASSLYSGLGETQYF
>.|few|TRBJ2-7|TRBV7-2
TGTGCCAGCAGCTTAAACGGGAGAGGAGAGCAGTACTTC
CASSLNGRGEQYF
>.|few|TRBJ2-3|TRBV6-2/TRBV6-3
TGTGCCAGCAGTGATATAGCGGATAGCACAGATACGCAGTATTTT
CASSDIADSTDTQYF
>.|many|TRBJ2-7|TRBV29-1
TGCAGCGGTGAACAGGGAGGCGAGCAGTACTTC
CSGEQGGEQYF
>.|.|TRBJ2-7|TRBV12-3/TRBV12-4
TGTGCCAGCAGTTTATACCAGGTATACGAGCAGTACTTC
CASSLYQVYEQYF
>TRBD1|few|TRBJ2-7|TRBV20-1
TGCAGTGCTAGGGACAGGCGGACTGGCGAGCAGTACTTC
CSARDRRTGEQYF
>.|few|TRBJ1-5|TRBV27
TGTGCCAGCAGCCCGGTTGTCGGGCTCAATCAGCCCCAGCATTTT
CASSPVVGLNQPQHF
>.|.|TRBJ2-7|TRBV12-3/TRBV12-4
TGTGCCAGCAGACTACAGGGAGTAGGAGCCAAAAACATTCGGTACTTC
CASRLQGVGAKNIRYF
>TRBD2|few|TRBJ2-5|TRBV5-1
TGCGCCAGCAGCCCGGAACTAGCGGGGGTGGAGACCCAGTACTTC
CASSPELAGVETQYF
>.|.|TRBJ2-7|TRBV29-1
TGCAGCGTTGTGGCCCCTAACTACGAGCAGTACTTC
CSVVAPNYEQYF
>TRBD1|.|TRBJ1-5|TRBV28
TGTGCCAGCCACCAGACAGGGGGTGGTAGTCAGCCCCAGCATTTT
CASHQTGGGSQPQHF
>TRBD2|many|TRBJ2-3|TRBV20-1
TGCAGTGCTAGAGTGCCTAGCGGGAGGTCGGATACGCAGTATTTT
CSARVPSGRSDTQYF
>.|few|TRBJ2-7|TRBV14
TGTGCCAGCAGCACCAACAGGGAATACGAGCAGTACTTC
CASSTNREYEQYF
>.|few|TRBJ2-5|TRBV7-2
TGTGCCAGCAGCTTAGGTAACAGGGTTGGAAGTCAAGAGACCCAGTACTTC
CASSLGNRVGSQETQYF
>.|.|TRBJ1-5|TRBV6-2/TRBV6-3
TGTGCCAGCAGGAGGAGTGGATATAGCAATCAGCCCCAGCATTTT
CASRRSGYSNQPQHF
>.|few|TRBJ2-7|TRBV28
TGTGCCAGCAGTTTAAAATCCTCCTACGAGCAGTACTTC
CASSLKSSYEQYF
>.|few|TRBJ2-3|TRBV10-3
TGTGCCATCAGCGGACCGGGACAAGCCACAGATACGCAGTATTTT
CAISGPGQATDTQYF
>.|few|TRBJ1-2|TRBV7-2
TGTGCCAGCAGCTTAGCTCGGGCGACGAATGGCTACACCTTC
CASSLARATNGYTF
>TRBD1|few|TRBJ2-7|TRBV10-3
TGTGCCATCAGCGACGACACTAGACAGGGGCATCTCTACGAGCAGTACTTC
CAISDDTRQGHLYEQYF
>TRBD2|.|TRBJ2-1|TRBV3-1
TGTGCCAGCAGCCAAGAGCCTGGGACTACCCACAATGAGCAGTTCTTC
CASSQEPGTTHNEQFF
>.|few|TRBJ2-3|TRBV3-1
TGTGCCAGCAGCCTACAAATCCTATACTCAGATACGCAGTATTTT
CASSLQILYSDTQYF
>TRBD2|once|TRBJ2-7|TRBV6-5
TGTGCCAGCAGACGCCTGGGACTAGCGGGGGCCTACGAGCAGTACTTC
CASRRLGLAGAYEQYF
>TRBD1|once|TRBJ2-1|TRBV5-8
TGTGCCAGCAGCTTGGGGACAGGGCTCTTCTACAATGAGCAGTTCTTC
CASSLGTGLFYNEQFF
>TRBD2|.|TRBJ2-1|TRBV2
TGTGCCGGTAGCGGGGGCTCCTCCTACAATGAGCAGTTCTTC
CAGSGGSSYNEQFF
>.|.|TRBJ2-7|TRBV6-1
TGTGCCAGCAGAGGGGGGTTAAGGAATGTTCTTAGCTACGAGCAGTACTTC
CASRGGLRNVLSYEQYF
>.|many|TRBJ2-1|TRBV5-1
TGCGCCAGCAGCTTGGCCGGAGGCAGAAACTACAATGAGCAGTTCTTC
CASSLAGGRNYNEQFF
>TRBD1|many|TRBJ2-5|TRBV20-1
TGCAGTGCTAGGACAGGGGTGGGAGAGACCCAGTACTTC
CSARTGVGETQYF
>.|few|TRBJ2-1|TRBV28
TGTGCCAGCAGTTTTGTCGGGAATGAGCAGTTCTTC
CASSFVGNEQFF
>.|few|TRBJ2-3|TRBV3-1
TGTGCCAGCAGCCAGAGCGGGAGCACAGATACGCAGTATTTT
CASSQSGSTDTQYF
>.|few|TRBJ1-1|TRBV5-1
TGCGCCAGCAGCTTGGTCGGAAGAGGAGCTTTCTTT
CASSLVGRGAFF